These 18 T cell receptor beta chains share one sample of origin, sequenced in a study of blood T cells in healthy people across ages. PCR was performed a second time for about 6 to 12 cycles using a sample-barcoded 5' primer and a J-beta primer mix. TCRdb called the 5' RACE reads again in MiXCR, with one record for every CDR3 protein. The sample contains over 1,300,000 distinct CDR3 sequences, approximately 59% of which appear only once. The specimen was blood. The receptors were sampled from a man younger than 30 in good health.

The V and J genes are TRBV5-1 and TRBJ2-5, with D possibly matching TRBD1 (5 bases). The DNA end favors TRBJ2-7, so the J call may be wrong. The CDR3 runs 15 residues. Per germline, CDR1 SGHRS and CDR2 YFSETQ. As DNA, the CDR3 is TGCGCCAGCAGCTTGGGACAGAGTTCTCAAGACGAGCAGTACTTC. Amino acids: CASSLGQSSQDEQYF.

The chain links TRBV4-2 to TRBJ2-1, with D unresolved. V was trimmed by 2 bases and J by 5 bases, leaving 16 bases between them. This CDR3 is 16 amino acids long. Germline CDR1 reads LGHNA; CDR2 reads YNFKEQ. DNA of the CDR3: TGTGCCAGCAGCCAAACCGCCGTGGGCTTTGACAATGAGCAGTTCTTC. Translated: CASSQTAVGFDNEQFF.

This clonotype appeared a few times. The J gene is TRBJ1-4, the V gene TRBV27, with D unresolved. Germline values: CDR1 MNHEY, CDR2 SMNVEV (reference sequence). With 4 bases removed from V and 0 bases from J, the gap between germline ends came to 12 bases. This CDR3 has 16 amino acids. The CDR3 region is CASSSLGESTNEKLFF. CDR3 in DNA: TGTGCCAGCAGTTCTCTGGGCGAGTCAACTAATGAAAAACTGTTTTTT.

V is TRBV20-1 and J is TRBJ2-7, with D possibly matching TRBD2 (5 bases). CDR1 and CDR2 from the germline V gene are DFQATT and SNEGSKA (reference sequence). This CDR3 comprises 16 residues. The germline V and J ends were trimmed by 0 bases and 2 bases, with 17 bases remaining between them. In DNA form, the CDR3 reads TGCAGTGCTAGAGATCGAGGGCGAGCATTTACCTACGAGCAGTACTTC. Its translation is CSARDRGRAFTYEQYF.

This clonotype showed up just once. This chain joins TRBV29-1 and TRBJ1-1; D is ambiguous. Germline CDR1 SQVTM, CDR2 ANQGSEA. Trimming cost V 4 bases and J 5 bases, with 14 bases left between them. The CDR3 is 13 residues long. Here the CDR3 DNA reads TGCAGCGTTGTACGTCGGATAGCTACTGAAGCTTTCTTT. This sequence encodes CSVVRRIATEAFF.

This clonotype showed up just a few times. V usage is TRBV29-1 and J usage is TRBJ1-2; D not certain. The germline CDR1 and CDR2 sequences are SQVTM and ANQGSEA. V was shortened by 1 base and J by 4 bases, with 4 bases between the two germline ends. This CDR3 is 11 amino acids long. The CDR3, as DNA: TGCAGCGTTGAAGGGGTCTATGGCTACACCTTC. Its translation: CSVEGVYGYTF.

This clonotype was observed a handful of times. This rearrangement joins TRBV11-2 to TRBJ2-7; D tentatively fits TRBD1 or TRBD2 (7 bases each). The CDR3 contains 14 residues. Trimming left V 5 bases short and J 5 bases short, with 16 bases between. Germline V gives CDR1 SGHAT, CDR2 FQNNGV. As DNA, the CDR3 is TGTGCCAGCAGCCCAGGGGGGGGCAGCCACGAGCAGTACTTC. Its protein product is CASSPGGGSHEQYF. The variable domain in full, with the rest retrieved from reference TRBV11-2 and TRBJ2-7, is EAGVAQSPRYKIIEKRQSVAFWCNPISGHATLYWYQQILGQGPKLLIQFQNNGVVDDSQLPKDRFSAERLKGVDSTLKIQPAKLEDSAVYLCASSPGGGSHEQYFGPGTRLTVT.

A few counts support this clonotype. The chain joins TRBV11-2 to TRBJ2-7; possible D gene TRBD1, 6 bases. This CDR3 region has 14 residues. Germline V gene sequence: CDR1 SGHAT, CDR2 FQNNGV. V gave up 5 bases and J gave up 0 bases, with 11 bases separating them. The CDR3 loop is CASSPTQGSYEQYF. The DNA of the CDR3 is TGTGCCAGCAGCCCGACACAGGGCTCCTACGAGCAGTACTTC.

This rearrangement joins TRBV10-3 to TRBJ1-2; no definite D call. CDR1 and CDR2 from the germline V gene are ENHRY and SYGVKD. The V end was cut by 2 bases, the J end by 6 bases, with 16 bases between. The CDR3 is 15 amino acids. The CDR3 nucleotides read TGTGCCATCAGTGAGGCTGCCACGAATAGGGATGGCTACACCTTC. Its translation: CAISEAATNRDGYTF.

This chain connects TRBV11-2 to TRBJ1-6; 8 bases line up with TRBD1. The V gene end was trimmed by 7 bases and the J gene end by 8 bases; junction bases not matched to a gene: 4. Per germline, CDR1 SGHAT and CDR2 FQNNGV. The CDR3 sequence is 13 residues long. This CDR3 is CASNRQGYSPLHF. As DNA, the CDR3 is TGTGCCAGCAACCGACAGGGGTATTCACCCCTCCACTTT. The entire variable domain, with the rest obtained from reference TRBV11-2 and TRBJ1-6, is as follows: EAGVAQSPRYKIIEKRQSVAFWCNPISGHATLYWYQQILGQGPKLLIQFQNNGVVDDSQLPKDRFSAERLKGVDSTLKIQPAKLEDSAVYLCASNRQGYSPLHFGNGTRLTVT.

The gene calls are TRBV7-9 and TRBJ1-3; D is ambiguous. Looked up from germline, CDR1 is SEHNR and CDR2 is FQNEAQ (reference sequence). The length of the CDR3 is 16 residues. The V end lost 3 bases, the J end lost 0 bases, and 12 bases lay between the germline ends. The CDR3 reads CASSFREAGSGNTIYF. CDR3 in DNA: TGTGCCAGCAGCTTTAGGGAGGCCGGCTCTGGAAACACCATATATTTT.

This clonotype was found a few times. This CDR3 reads CASSLGGDTYEQYF. The CDR3 DNA reads as TGTGCCAGCAGCTTAGGCGGGGATACCTACGAGCAGTACTTC. The chain joins TRBV5-6 to TRBJ2-7; TRBD2 is a possible D gene (6 bases). From germline, CDR1 is SGHDT and CDR2 YYEEEE. The CDR3 contains 14 residues. V lost 2 bases, J lost 2 bases, and 11 bases lay in between.

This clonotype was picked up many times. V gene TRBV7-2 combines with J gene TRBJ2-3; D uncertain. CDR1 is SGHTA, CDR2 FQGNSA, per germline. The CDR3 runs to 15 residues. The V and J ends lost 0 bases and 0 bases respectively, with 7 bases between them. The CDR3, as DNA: TGTGCCAGCAGCTTAGCGGGGTTTAGCACAGATACGCAGTATTTT. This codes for CASSLAGFSTDTQYF.

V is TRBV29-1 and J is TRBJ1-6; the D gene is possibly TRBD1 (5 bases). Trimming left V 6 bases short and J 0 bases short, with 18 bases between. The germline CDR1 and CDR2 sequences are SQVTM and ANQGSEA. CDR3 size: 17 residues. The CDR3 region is CSVPERAGGSYNSPLHF. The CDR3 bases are TGCAGCGTCCCCGAGAGGGCCGGGGGCTCCTATAATTCACCCCTCCACTTT.

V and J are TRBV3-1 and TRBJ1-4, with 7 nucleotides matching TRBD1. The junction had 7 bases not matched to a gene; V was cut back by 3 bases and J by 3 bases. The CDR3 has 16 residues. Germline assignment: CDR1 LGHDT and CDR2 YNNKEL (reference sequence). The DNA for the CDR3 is TGTGCCAGCAGCCAGTCCACAGGGGATGCTAATGAAAAACTGTTTTTT. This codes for CASSQSTGDANEKLFF.

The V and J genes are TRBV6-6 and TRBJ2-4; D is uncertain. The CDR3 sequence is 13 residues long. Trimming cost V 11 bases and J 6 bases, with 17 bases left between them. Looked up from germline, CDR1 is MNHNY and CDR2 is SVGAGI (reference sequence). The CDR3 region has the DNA TGTGCCTCCACTATGGGCGGCTTAAACATTCAGTACTTC. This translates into CASTMGGLNIQYF.

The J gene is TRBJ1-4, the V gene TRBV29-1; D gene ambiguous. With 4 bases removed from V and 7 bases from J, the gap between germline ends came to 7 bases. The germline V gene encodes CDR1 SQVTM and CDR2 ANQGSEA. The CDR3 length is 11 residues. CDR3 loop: CSVGETEKLFF. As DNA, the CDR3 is TGCAGCGTTGGGGAAACTGAAAAACTGTTTTTT.

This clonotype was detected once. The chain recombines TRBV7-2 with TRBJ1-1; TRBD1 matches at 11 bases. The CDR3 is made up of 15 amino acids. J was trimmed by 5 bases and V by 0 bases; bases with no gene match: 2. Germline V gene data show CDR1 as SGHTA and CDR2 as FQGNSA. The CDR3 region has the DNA TGTGCCAGCAGCTTAGCAGGACAGGGGGCAACTGAAGCTTTCTTT. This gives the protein CASSLAGQGATEAFF.